The TCR beta chain described here comes from a study of radiation and T cells in renal cell carcinoma. Germline V gene sequence: CDR1 MDHEN, CDR2 SYDVKM. V lost 6 bases and J lost 0, with 10 bases in between. The CDR3 contains 14 residues. Stated time point: blood 4 weeks post-SBRT, at nephrectomy. Treatment meaning: 15 Gy SBRT to primary tumor, nephrectomy 4 weeks later. Nephrectomy followed 15 Gy stereotactic body radiation by 4 weeks. This renal cell carcinoma was of the clear cell type. Produced via immunoSEQ multiplex PCR; TCRdb's table is partial and in-frame only. The top ten hold around a sixth of the sample, which has some 150,000 clones, about 86% seen once.

The sequencing here drew on blood, taken from a patient whose treatment included radiotherapy and nephrectomy. The chain links TRBV28 to TRBJ2-3; D gene uncertain. The source of this sequence is a woman in her fifties or sixties with renal cell carcinoma. The CDR3 loop reads CASRSEISTDTQYF. For the CDR3, the DNA is TGTGCCAGCAGATCAGAGATTAGCACAGATACGCAGTATTTT.